This TCR beta chain was captured by sequencing in a study of CD8+ T cells in alopecia areata. Looking at the study overall: Tofacitinib administration to treated patients was oral, at 5 to 10 mg twice daily. Findings and caveats of the study: Possibly as an HLA-related effect, TCR sharing across patients appeared less clear than in mice.

Alopecia areata patients gave lesional scalp punch biopsies and peripheral blood samples. The authors sorted CD4+ and CD8+ T cells from PBMCs. CDR3 length: 13 residues. Trimming took 3 bases from V and 1 from J, leaving 6 bases between them. The germline V gene has CDR1 MNHEY and CDR2 SMNVEV (reference sequence). Of note for this clone: The antigen is not known.

RNA, once extracted, was reverse transcribed into cDNA for use as the sequencing template. Here immunoSEQ multiplex PCR was the method, and the copy in TCRdb shows in-frame clones only, minus some. The table lists 150,000 or so clones, about 87% of them singletons, with roughly 15% in the top ten. This receptor was identified in a human donor with alopecia areata. Sequencing used CD8+ T cells sorted from blood, obtained at week 0. The rearrangement links TRBV27 to TRBJ1-1; D remains ambiguous. This CDR3 reads CASSLLENTEAFF. CDR3 bases: TGTGCCAGCAGTTTGCTCGAGAACACTGAAGCTTTCTTT.